Following are 12 T cell receptor beta chains from one sample sequenced in a study of T cells in Graves' hyperthyroidism and ophthalmopathy. Amplified TCR beta CDR3 regions derived from RNA transcripts. A set of HTBI primers served as the primers for a first-round RT-PCR of the TCR CDR3. TCRdb reprocessed the multiplex PCR reads with MiXCR, giving one entry per CDR3 protein. Of 500,000 to 550,000 distinct CDR3 sequences in the sample, roughly 21% are singletons; the top ten hold over 45%. Sequencing was performed on blood. Source of these receptors: a man aged 40-49 years with Graves' ophthalmopathy.

This clonotype was counted at least ten times. The chain carries TRBV11-2 and TRBJ2-5; TRBD1 agrees at 11 bases. CDR1 and CDR2 from the germline V gene are SGHAT and FQNNGV. J gave up 5 bases and V 2 bases, and 7 bases lay outside the gene matches. The CDR3 has 16 residues. This CDR3 reads CASSLNRDRGIETQYF. The CDR3, as DNA: TGTGCCAGCAGCTTAAACCGGGACAGGGGGATCGAGACCCAGTACTTC.

This clonotype was picked up a small number of times. V is TRBV27 and J is TRBJ2-7; D may be TRBD1 (6 bases). The CDR3 sequence is 14 residues long. CDR1 MNHEY and CDR2 SMNVEV come from the germline V gene (reference sequence). The V end lost 5 bases, the J end lost 4 bases, and 15 bases lay between the germline ends. CDR3 residues: CASSQPGHPYEQYF. CDR3 bases: TGTGCCAGCAGTCAACCGGGACACCCTTACGAGCAGTACTTC.

This clonotype was seen a handful of times. The genes are TRBV7-9 and TRBJ2-7, with TRBD2 matching over 7 bases. The CDR3 totals 14 residues. Germline lookup yields CDR1 SEHNR and CDR2 FQNEAQ (reference sequence). The junction had 6 bases not matched to a gene; V was cut back by 6 bases and J by 1 base. The CDR3 reads CASRPLADSYEQYF. The CDR3, as DNA: TGTGCCAGCAGACCTCTAGCGGATTCCTACGAGCAGTACTTC.

This clonotype has at least ten counts. The rearrangement uses TRBV12-3 or TRBV12-4 and TRBJ2-5; 9 nucleotides agree with TRBD2. The J segment lost 9 bases and the V segment lost 6 bases, leaving 11 bases of the junction unmatched. CDR3 size: 14 residues. The CDR3 is CASRESGGRVPQYF. CDR3 nucleotides: TGTGCCAGCAGGGAAAGCGGGGGGAGGGTTCCCCAGTACTTC.

This clonotype was picked up many times. The chain recombines TRBV29-1 with TRBJ2-5; TRBD2 agrees at 7 bases. J lost 5 bases, V lost 2 bases, and 8 bases had no gene match. The CDR3 sequence is 14 residues long. Germline lookup yields CDR1 SQVTM and CDR2 ANQGSEA. CDR3 sequence (DNA): TGCAGCGTTGAACGGGAGGAGGGGTTGGAGACCCAGTACTTC. Protein sequence: CSVEREEGLETQYF.

This clonotype was counted between two and nine times. The rearrangement links TRBV18 to TRBJ2-1, with 7 bases fitting TRBD1. The germline V gene has CDR1 KGHSH and CDR2 LQKENI. V was clipped by 4 bases and J by 9 bases; unmatched bases: 9. The CDR3 sequence is 14 residues long. CDR3 residues: CASSRNLNRGEQFF. The CDR3 DNA is TGTGCCAGCTCACGAAACTTGAACAGGGGTGAGCAGTTCTTC.

The V gene is TRBV28, the J gene TRBJ1-2; D is ambiguous. Germline-derived CDR1 and CDR2 are MDHEN and SYDVKM. The V gene lost 6 bases and the J gene lost 2 bases, with 16 bases spanning the gap. CDR3 size: 15 residues. The CDR3 here is CASRRNRGPNYGYTF. CDR3 nucleotide sequence: TGTGCCAGCAGACGAAACAGAGGCCCAAACTATGGCTACACCTTC.

This clonotype was seen repeatedly, ten times or more. The rearrangement links TRBV13 to TRBJ2-1, with 10 nucleotides matching TRBD2. The germline V gene has CDR1 PRHDT and CDR2 FYEKMQ (reference sequence). The CDR3 has 20 amino acids. Unmatched junction bases numbered 16, after V lost 5 bases and J lost 0 bases. CDR3 bases: TGTGCCAGCAGCACCTCCACCGGGACTAGCGAGGGGAGCTCCTACAATGAGCAGTTCTTC. It specifies CASSTSTGTSEGSSYNEQFF.

Only a few counts were recorded for this clonotype. For the CDR3, the DNA is TGCAGCGTTGGTATAGCGGGAGCCCCCTACGAGCAGTACTTC. This encodes CSVGIAGAPYEQYF. The rearrangement links TRBV29-1 to TRBJ2-7; 9 bases line up with TRBD2. V lost 4 bases and J lost 2; bases outside the gene matches: 6. The CDR3 is made up of 14 amino acids. The germline gives CDR1 SQVTM, CDR2 ANQGSEA.

This clonotype came up a few times. V is TRBV5-6 and J is TRBJ1-6; D might be TRBD1 (5 bases). The V end lost 7 bases, the J end lost 4 bases, and 18 bases lay between the germline ends. Germline CDR1 and CDR2: SGHDT and YYEEEE. This CDR3 is built from 16 residues. The CDR3 protein is CASSLWQGTYNSPLHF. The CDR3 DNA sequence: TGTGCCAGCTCACTGTGGCAGGGAACTTATAATTCACCCCTCCACTTT. The entire variable domain, with the rest obtained from reference TRBV5-6 and TRBJ1-6, is as follows: DAGVTQSPTHLIKTRGQQVTLRCSPKSGHDTVSWYQQALGQGPQFIFQYYEEEERQRGNFPDRFSGHQFPNYSSELNVNALLLGDSALYLCASSLWQGTYNSPLHFGNGTRLTVT.

In regard to this clonotype: This may be a read error: a much more frequent sequence differs by one nucleotide. The V call is TRBV2, the J call TRBJ1-2; D unresolved. This CDR3 has 13 amino acids. The V end was cut by 11 bases, the J end by 4 bases, with 17 bases between. Germline V CDR1 and CDR2: SNHLY, FYNNEI. Written as DNA, the CDR3 is TGTGCCGCAGCTCCGCAACCTAGCTATGGCTACACCTTC. It is translated as CAAAPQPSYGYTF.

The V call is TRBV7-2, the J call TRBJ2-7, with a tentative D call TRBD1 (6 bases). Germline lookup yields CDR1 SGHTA and CDR2 FQGNSA. Deletions cut 5 bases from V and 0 bases from J, with 17 bases between. This CDR3 region has 16 residues. The CDR3 DNA reads as TGTGCCAGCAGCCTCCCTGAGGGGGTAAGCTCCTACGAGCAGTACTTC. It encodes CASSLPEGVSSYEQYF.